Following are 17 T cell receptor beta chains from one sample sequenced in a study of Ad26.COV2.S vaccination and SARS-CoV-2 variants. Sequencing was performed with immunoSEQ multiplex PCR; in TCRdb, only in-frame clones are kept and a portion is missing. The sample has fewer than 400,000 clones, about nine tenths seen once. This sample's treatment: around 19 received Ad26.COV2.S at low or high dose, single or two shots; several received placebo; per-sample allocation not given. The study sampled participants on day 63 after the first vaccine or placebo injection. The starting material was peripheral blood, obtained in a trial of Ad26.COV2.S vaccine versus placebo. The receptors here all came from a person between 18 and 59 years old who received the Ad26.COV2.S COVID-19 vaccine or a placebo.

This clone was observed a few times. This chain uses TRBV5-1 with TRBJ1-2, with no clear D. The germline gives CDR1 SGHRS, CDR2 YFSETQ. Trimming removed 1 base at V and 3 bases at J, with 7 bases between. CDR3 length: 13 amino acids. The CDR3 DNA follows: TGCGCCAGCAGCTTGATGGATTACTATGGCTACACCTTC. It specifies CASSLMDYYGYTF.

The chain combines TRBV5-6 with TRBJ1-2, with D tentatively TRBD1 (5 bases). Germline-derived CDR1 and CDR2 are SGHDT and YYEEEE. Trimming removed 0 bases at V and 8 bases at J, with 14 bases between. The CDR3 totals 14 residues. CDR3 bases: TGTGCCAGCAGCTTGGCCATGGGGGGTAGAGGCTACACCTTC. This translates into CASSLAMGGRGYTF. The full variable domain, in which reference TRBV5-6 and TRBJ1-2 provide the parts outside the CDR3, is DAGVTQSPTHLIKTRGQQVTLRCSPKSGHDTVSWYQQALGQGPQFIFQYYEEEERQRGNFPDRFSGHQFPNYSSELNVNALLLGDSALYLCASSLAMGGRGYTFGSGTRLTVV.

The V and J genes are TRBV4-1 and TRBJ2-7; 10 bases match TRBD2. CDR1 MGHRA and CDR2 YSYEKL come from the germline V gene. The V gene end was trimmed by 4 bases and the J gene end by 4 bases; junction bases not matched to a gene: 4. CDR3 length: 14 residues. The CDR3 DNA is TGCGCCAGCAGCCGCGAGCGGGGGGGATACGAGCAGTACTTC. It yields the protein CASSRERGGYEQYF.

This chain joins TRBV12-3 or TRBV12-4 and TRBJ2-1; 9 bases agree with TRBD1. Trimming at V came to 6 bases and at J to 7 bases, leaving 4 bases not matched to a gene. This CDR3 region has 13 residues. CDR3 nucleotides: TGTGCCAGCAGAATGGGACAGGGTAATGAGCAGTTCTTC. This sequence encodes CASRMGQGNEQFF.

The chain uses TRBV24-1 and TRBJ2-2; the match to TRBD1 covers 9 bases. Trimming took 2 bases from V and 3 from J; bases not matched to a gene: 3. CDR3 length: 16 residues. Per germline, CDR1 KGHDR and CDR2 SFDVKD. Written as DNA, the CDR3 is TGTGCCACCAGTGATTCTTACAGGGGGCACACCGGGGAGCTGTTTTTT. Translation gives CATSDSYRGHTGELFF.

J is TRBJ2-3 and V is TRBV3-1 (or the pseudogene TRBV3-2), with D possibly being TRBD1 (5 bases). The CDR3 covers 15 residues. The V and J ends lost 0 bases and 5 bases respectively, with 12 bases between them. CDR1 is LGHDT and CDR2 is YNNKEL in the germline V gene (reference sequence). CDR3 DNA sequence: TGTGCCAGCAGCCAAGAAGGGGCCTGGGGAGATACGCAGTATTTT. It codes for CASSQEGAWGDTQYF.

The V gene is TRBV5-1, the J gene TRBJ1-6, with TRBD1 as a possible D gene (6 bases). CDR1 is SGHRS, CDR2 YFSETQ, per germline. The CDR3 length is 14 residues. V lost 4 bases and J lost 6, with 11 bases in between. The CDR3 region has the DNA TGCGCCAGCAGCGGGGGGGCTCTTAATTCACCCCTCCACTTT. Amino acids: CASSGGALNSPLHF.

The chain's CDR3 is CASSQTSPEQYF. Written as DNA, the CDR3 is TGTGCCAGCAGCCAAACCTCTCCGGAGCAGTACTTC. The chain uses TRBV7-2 and TRBJ2-7; D unresolved. CDR1 is SGHTA, CDR2 FQGNSA, per germline. The CDR3 sequence is 12 residues long. Deletions cut 5 bases from V and 7 bases from J, with 12 bases between.

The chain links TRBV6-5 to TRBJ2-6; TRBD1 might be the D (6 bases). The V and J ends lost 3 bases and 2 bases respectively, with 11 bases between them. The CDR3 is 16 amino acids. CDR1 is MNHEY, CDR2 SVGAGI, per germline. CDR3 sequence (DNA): TGTGCCAGCAGTTATCAAAACAGGGCTGGGGCCAACGTCCTGACTTTC. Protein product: CASSYQNRAGANVLTF.

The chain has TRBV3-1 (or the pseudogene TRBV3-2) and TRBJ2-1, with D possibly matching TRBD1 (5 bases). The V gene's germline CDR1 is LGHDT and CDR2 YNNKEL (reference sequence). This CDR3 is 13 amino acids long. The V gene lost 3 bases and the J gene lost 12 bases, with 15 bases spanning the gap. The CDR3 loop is CASSQLVGQGQFF. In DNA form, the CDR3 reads TGTGCCAGCAGCCAGCTGGTTGGCCAGGGGCAGTTCTTC.

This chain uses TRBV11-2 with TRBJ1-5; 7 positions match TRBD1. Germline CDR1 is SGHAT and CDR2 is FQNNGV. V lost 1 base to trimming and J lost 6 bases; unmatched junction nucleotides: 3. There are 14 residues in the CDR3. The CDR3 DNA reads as TGTGCCAGCAGCTTAGGAGGGGGCTCTCAGCCCCAGCATTTT. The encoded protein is CASSLGGGSQPQHF.

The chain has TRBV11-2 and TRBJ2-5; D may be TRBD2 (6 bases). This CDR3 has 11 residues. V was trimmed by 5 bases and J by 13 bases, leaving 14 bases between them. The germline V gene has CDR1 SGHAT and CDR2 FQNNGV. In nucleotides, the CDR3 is TGTGCCAGCAGCCCTAGCGCCGCCCCGTACTTC. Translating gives CASSPSAAPYF.

This chain's CDR3 is CASSIDHGYPEAFF. The DNA of the CDR3 is TGTGCCAGTAGTATAGATCATGGGTACCCTGAAGCTTTCTTT. The V gene is TRBV19, the J gene TRBJ1-1; D unresolved. From germline, CDR1 is LNHDA and CDR2 SQIVND (reference sequence). The CDR3 contains 14 residues. V lost 0 bases and J 6 bases, leaving 11 bases between the germline ends.

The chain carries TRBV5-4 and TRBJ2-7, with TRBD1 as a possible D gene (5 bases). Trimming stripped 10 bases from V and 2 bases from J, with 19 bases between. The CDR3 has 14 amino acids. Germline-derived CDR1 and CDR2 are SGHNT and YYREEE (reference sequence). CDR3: CAGRSSGNPYEQYF. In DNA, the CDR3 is TGTGCCGGTCGGTCGTCAGGGAACCCCTACGAGCAGTACTTC.

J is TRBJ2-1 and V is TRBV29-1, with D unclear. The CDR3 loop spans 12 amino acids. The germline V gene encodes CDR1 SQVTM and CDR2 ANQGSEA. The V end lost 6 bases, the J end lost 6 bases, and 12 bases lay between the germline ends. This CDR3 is CSVFLQGNEQFF. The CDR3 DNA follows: TGCAGCGTATTTCTCCAAGGCAATGAGCAGTTCTTC.

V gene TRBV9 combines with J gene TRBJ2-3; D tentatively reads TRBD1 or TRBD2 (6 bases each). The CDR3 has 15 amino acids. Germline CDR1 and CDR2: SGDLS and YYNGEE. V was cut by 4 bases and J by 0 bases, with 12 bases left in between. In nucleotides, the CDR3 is TGTGCCAGCAGCCCCGGAGGGGGTAGCACAGATACGCAGTATTTT. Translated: CASSPGGGSTDTQYF.

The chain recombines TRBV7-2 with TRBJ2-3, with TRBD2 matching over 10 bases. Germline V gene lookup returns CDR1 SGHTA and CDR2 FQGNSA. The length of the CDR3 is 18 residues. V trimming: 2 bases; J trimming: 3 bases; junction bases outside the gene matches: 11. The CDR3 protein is CASSLYPLTSGETDTQYF. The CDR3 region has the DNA TGTGCCAGCAGCTTATATCCCCTTACTAGCGGGGAGACAGATACGCAGTATTTT.